Listed here are 21 T cell receptor beta chains from one sample, sequenced in a study of OX40 agonist ivuxolimab in advanced cancers. TCRdb's table, derived via immunoSEQ multiplex PCR, lists solely in-frame clones and lacks some. The table has about 32,000 clones, 88% seen once. The sample was CD4+ or CD8+ T cells sorted from blood, taken in a trial of the OX40 agonist ivuxolimab. These receptors were taken from an adult with an advanced solid tumor such as melanoma, head and neck, liver or kidney cancer.

This clone was detected only once. The chain employs TRBV5-1 and TRBJ2-5, with a possible D match to TRBD1 (6 bases). CDR1 and CDR2 (germline): SGHRS, YFSETQ. V was shortened by 0 bases and J by 3 bases, with 9 bases between the two germline ends. The CDR3 is made up of 14 amino acids. The CDR3 loop is CASSLGGGEETQYF. The CDR3, as DNA: TGCGCCAGCAGCTTGGGAGGGGGAGAAGAGACCCAGTACTTC.

The CDR3 DNA is TGTGCCAGCAGTGAAGCGGCCACCTCGGAGCCCTACGAGCAGTACTTC. It is translated as CASSEAATSEPYEQYF. The J gene is TRBJ2-5, the V gene TRBV6-1, with unresolved D. The tail of the sequence fits TRBJ2-7 better, so the J call may be wrong. Germline CDR1 and CDR2: MNHNS and SASEGT. The length of the CDR3 is 16 residues.

This sequence joins TRBV19 and TRBJ2-3; 9 bases map to TRBD2. Per germline, CDR1 LNHDA and CDR2 SQIVND (reference sequence). This CDR3 has 17 residues. The V segment lost 3 bases and the J segment 4 bases; nucleotides outside the gene matches: 11. CDR3 in DNA: TGTGCCAGTAGTATTCTAACTAGCGGGCAACTCGCAGATACGCAGTATTTT. Translating it yields CASSILTSGQLADTQYF.

The chain combines TRBV6-5 with TRBJ1-2; tentatively, D is TRBD1 (6 bases). Trimming cost V 0 bases and J 6 bases, with 17 bases left between them. This CDR3 has 16 amino acids. The V gene's germline CDR1 is MNHEY and CDR2 SVGAGI. CDR3 sequence: CASSYSGLGQGDGYTF. CDR3 DNA: TGTGCCAGCAGTTACTCCGGACTGGGACAAGGAGATGGCTACACCTTC.

The rearrangement uses TRBV5-4 and TRBJ1-1; D possibly corresponds to TRBD1 (6 bases). V shed 1 base and J shed 0 bases, with 13 bases lying between them. CDR3 length: 16 amino acids. Germline CDR1 is SGHNT and CDR2 is YYREEE (reference sequence). CDR3: CASSLLGQTLNTEAFF. The CDR3 bases are TGTGCCAGCAGCTTGCTCGGACAGACATTGAACACTGAAGCTTTCTTT.

The chain links TRBV19 to TRBJ1-4, with no clear D. The CDR3 runs 18 residues. Trimming removed 3 bases at V and 0 bases at J, with 17 bases between. From germline, CDR1 is LNHDA and CDR2 SQIVND (reference sequence). The CDR3 here is CASSMLATFSTTNEKLFF. CDR3 bases: TGTGCCAGTAGTATGCTGGCTACGTTCAGTACAACTAATGAAAAACTGTTTTTT.

The chain joins TRBV7-6 to TRBJ2-1; TRBD1 matches 7 bases. Per the germline V gene, CDR1 is SGHVS and CDR2 is FNYEAQ. The CDR3 sequence is 18 residues long. The V and J ends lost 1 base and 0 bases, in that order; junction bases with no gene match: 9. The CDR3 DNA reads TGTGCCAGCAGCTTAGTAACAGGGGATGGGAGCTCCTACAATGAGCAGTTCTTC. As protein: CASSLVTGDGSSYNEQFF.

The rearrangement uses TRBV28 and TRBJ2-7; D gene ambiguous. The germline V gene has CDR1 MDHEN and CDR2 SYDVKM. The CDR3 spans 16 residues. With 4 bases removed from V and 2 bases from J, the gap between germline ends came to 18 bases. The CDR3 DNA reads as TGTGCCAGCAGTTCATCAAGTACGATCAACCCCTACGAGCAGTACTTC. Protein sequence: CASSSSSTINPYEQYF.

Only one count was recorded for this clone. CDR3 residues: CASSEILTSGVETQYF. The DNA of the CDR3 is TGTGCCAGCAGTGAAATTCTAACTAGCGGGGTTGAGACCCAGTACTTC. This chain links TRBV2 with TRBJ2-5, with TRBD2 matching 10 bases. V was pared by 2 bases and J by 5 bases, with 8 bases of the junction left unmatched. CDR1 is SNHLY and CDR2 is FYNNEI in the germline V gene. This CDR3 is built from 16 residues.

The chain is built from TRBV5-5 and TRBJ2-7; 9 bases map to TRBD2. This CDR3 region has 17 residues. In germline, CDR1 is SGHKS, CDR2 YYEKEE (reference sequence). The J segment lost 0 bases and the V segment lost 2 bases, leaving 9 bases of the junction unmatched. The CDR3 is CASSFGLAGTLSYEQYF. Here the CDR3 DNA reads TGTGCCAGCAGCTTCGGTCTAGCGGGGACCCTCTCCTACGAGCAGTACTTC.

This sequence joins TRBV18 and TRBJ2-7; 7 bases are shared with TRBD1. The CDR3 contains 15 residues. With V trimmed by 3 bases and J by 6 bases, 11 bases remained unmatched. Per germline, CDR1 KGHSH and CDR2 LQKENI. The CDR3 DNA sequence: TGTGCCAGCTCACCGGACCCGGGACAGTCTCTCGAGCAGTACTTC. Protein sequence: CASSPDPGQSLEQYF.

This clone was recorded once. The chain couples TRBV30 to TRBJ1-5; 10 nucleotides line up with TRBD1. Germline loops: CDR1 GTSNPN, CDR2 SVGIG (reference sequence). V was clipped by 2 bases and J by 6 bases; unmatched bases: 4. The CDR3 extends over 14 amino acids. Here the CDR3 reads CAWSSGTGVQPQHF. The CDR3 DNA reads TGTGCCTGGAGTTCCGGGACAGGGGTTCAGCCCCAGCATTTT. Together with reference TRBV30 and TRBJ1-5, the CDR3 gives the full variable domain: SQTIHQWPATLVQPVGSPLSLECTVEGTSNPNLYWYRQAAGRGLQLLFYSVGIGQISSEVPQNLSASRPQDRQFILSSKKLLLSDSGFYLCAWSSGTGVQPQHFGDGTRLSIL.

V usage is TRBV5-1 and J usage is TRBJ2-7, with D perhaps TRBD2 (6 bases). Germline loops: CDR1 SGHRS, CDR2 YFSETQ. The CDR3 has 14 residues. V lost 4 bases and J 3 bases, leaving 14 bases between the germline ends. The CDR3 protein is CASSRLYGGYEQYF. CDR3 DNA sequence: TGCGCCAGCAGCCGATTATACGGGGGCTACGAGCAGTACTTC.

The rearrangement links TRBV28 to TRBJ1-4; D is undetermined. The CDR3 length is 11 residues. Germline V gene sequence: CDR1 MDHEN, CDR2 SYDVKM. V lost 6 bases to trimming and J lost 6 bases, with 5 bases between them. The CDR3 DNA reads as TGTGCCAGCAGAAAGGATGAAAAACTGTTTTTT. This gives the protein CASRKDEKLFF.

The CDR3 region is CAWSVLSRRNEQYF. The CDR3 DNA reads as TGTGCCTGGAGTGTACTTTCCCGGCGAAACGAGCAGTACTTC. This chain joins TRBV30 and TRBJ2-7; D uncertain. Germline loops: CDR1 GTSNPN, CDR2 SVGIG (reference sequence). CDR3 length equals 14 residues. V lost 0 bases and J 5 bases, leaving 14 bases between the germline ends.

V is TRBV5-1 and J is TRBJ2-7, with a possible D match to TRBD1 (5 bases). The CDR3 is made up of 12 amino acids. The germline gives CDR1 SGHRS, CDR2 YFSETQ. V was shortened by 8 bases and J by 4 bases, with 13 bases between the two germline ends. Here the CDR3 reads CASRGWGYEQYF. The CDR3 DNA is TGCGCCAGTAGGGGATGGGGATACGAGCAGTACTTC. Full variable domain (outside the CDR3, taken from reference TRBV5-1 and TRBJ2-7): KAGVTQTPRYLIKTRGQQVTLSCSPISGHRSVSWYQQTPGQGLQFLFEYFSETQRNKGNFPGRFSGRQFSNSRSEMNVSTLELGDSALYLCASRGWGYEQYFGPGTRLTVT.

This sequence joins TRBV29-1 and TRBJ2-7, with D perhaps TRBD1 (7 bases). The CDR3 extends over 16 amino acids. The germline V and J ends were trimmed by 1 base and 2 bases, with 18 bases remaining between them. CDR1 SQVTM and CDR2 ANQGSEA come from the germline V gene. Here the CDR3 reads CSVEAGVGTVAYEQYF. CDR3 in DNA: TGCAGCGTTGAAGCGGGGGTCGGGACAGTAGCCTACGAGCAGTACTTC.

This chain joins TRBV4-1 and TRBJ1-5, with D tentatively TRBD1 (5 bases). V lost 1 base and J lost 0, with 7 bases in between. The germline V gene encodes CDR1 MGHRA and CDR2 YSYEKL. The CDR3 is 15 amino acids. CDR3 coding DNA: TGCGCCAGCAGCCAAGGGGACTCTAGCAATCAGCCCCAGCATTTT. Protein: CASSQGDSSNQPQHF.

This chain connects TRBV7-9 to TRBJ2-5; maybe TRBD1 (5 bases). This CDR3 has 15 amino acids. The germline CDR1 and CDR2 sequences are SEHNR and FQNEAQ (reference sequence). The germline V and J ends were trimmed by 1 base and 1 base, with 10 bases remaining between them. CDR3: CASSLVGQAQETQYF. The CDR3 coding sequence is TGTGCCAGCAGCTTAGTGGGGCAGGCCCAAGAGACCCAGTACTTC.

The chain carries TRBV6-4 and TRBJ2-3; D unresolved. Germline CDR1 reads MRHNA; CDR2 reads SNTAGT. V shed 0 bases and J shed 4 bases, with 8 bases lying between them. This CDR3 has 14 residues. CDR3 sequence: CASSDSSTPDTQYF. The CDR3 coding sequence is TGTGCCAGCAGTGACTCGTCTACCCCAGATACGCAGTATTTT.

The gene calls are TRBV28 and TRBJ1-5, with 7 bases that match TRBD1. The CDR3 is 15 residues long. Germline values: CDR1 MDHEN, CDR2 SYDVKM. Trimming at V came to 7 bases and at J to 6 bases, leaving 12 bases not matched to a gene. CDR3 in DNA: TGTGCCAGCATCCGACAGGGCCGGGAGGGTCAGCCCCAGCATTTT. It specifies CASIRQGREGQPQHF.